The source of this TCR beta chain is a study of blood T cell repertoires in COVID-19. Study summary: The analysed material was cDNA or gDNA that came from T cells, B-cell-depleted T cells, or PBMCs.

Sequencing was performed with immunoSEQ multiplex PCR; in TCRdb, only in-frame clones are kept and a portion is missing. This sample has roughly 260,000 clones; about nine tenths occur once, and the top ten carry approximately 4%. Sequenced input: peripheral blood. The receptor was derived from a woman aged 40 to 49 with acute or convalescent COVID-19.

The CDR3 bases are TGCGCCAGCAGCCAGGGGCCGGGCGATGGCTACACCTTC. Amino acids: CASSQGPGDGYTF. The chain carries TRBV4-1 and TRBJ1-2, with D maybe TRBD1 (5 bases). This CDR3 is 13 amino acids long. V lost 3 bases and J lost 6, with 11 bases in between. Germline CDR1 MGHRA, CDR2 YSYEKL.